One T cell receptor beta chain is described in this entry. It lacks a known antigen. Per-base quality was not reported, and no clone a single base away is much larger than it. From each donor, a single peripheral blood sample of 95 to 150 mL on average was drawn into heparinised tubes. Naive, central memory, regulatory and stem cell-like memory CD4+ T cells were sorted on a BD FACSAria II using a panel including CD45RO, CCR7, CD25, CD127, CD95 and CD27. Purity was above 95% for every sorted population. PBMCs were separated immediately by Lymphoprep density gradient centrifugation and were stained directly, without being cultured. Samples were stained and sorted in pairs, with one healthy donor and one patient per experiment, so that batch effects were minimized. Trimming at the junction amounts to 0 bases on V and 1 base on J, and the germline ends lie 10 bases apart. From cysteine to phenylalanine, the CDR3 is 16 amino acids long. Only the CDR3 region is kept as DNA, spanning 48 bases read in frame from base 1. The germline V gene encodes CDR1 LNHNV and CDR2 YYDKDF (reference sequence).

This sample is drawn from a study of beta chain features in type 1 diabetes (dated by TCRdb to the late 2010s). General notes on the study: Patients and healthy donors did not differ in mean age, gender distribution, total cell number or subset yield. In the study, TCRB repertoires of sorted circulating CD4+ T cell subsets from recently diagnosed type 1 diabetes patients were compared with those of matched healthy donors. Regulatory and stem cell-like memory subsets were obtained from only 8 patients and about 8 healthy donors, while naive and central memory subsets were obtained from all 30 or so donors. A total of roughly 100 million sorted cells were examined across all samples, and the number of cells per subset was strongly correlated with RNA yield.

On the study overall, not on this receptor specifically: Naive, central memory and regulatory TCRB repertoires appeared more similar among patients than among healthy donors. Only small numbers of individuals were included in the HLA sub-analyses, which left unresolved whether HLA type had any influence on TCRB rearrangement. Type 1 diabetes patients showed a moderate but significant shortening of TCRB CDR3 length in all four CD4+ subsets. At VDJ recombination sites, type 1 diabetes patients had fewer insertions and more deleted nucleotides, which implies abnormalities in thymic rearrangement. Shorter templates might be favored by PCR, yet because patient and control samples were amplified and corrected together, any such skew would affect both groups equally. Sequencing cDNA rather than genomic DNA could over-represent highly expressing activated cells, although activation and CD3 levels did not differ between groups.

The High Capacity cDNA Reverse Transcription Kit was used to reverse transcribe all of the isolated RNA, meaning that expressed TCRB transcripts were what got sequenced. Deep immunoSEQ sequencing was applied to naive, central memory and regulatory T cell samples, giving an average of roughly 3.5 million total reads per sample. Sorted cells were lysed in RLT buffer, and RNA was extracted using DNase-treated RNeasy Micro or Mini kits according to cell number. To prevent cross-contamination, each cell subset was processed individually, whereas patient and healthy donor samples were processed jointly. Using the immunoSEQ multiplex PCR, TCRB sequences were amplified from cDNA into 87-bp fragments spanning the CDR3 region. Sequencing of the amplicons was performed on the Illumina HiSeq platform. The authors' pipeline ran thus. Synthetic template baselines were used to correct PCR bias computationally, reads within Hamming distance 2 were collapsed together, and singletons that could not be merged were discarded. Reads were aligned against IMGT so that V, D and J genes, CDR3 length and insertions or deletions at six rearrangement sites could be assigned. Within each subset, clonotype counts were normalized to sorted cell number, after which true diversity and Gini coefficients were computed with the tcR R package. Repertoire sharing was quantified using the overlap coefficient calculated on TCRB nucleotide sequences. Out-of-frame TCRB sequences from naive cells were analyzed as a proxy for the pre-selection repertoire. Here the immuneACCESS table is served through TCRdb, limited to in-frame sequences with V and J called. Missing clones are a known gap in these copies; in checked studies unresolved V genes cover under half, and the rest lacks a known reason. The V and J calls and the clone size are those of that table, but D and trimming were determined from the DNA. The sample includes 600,000 to 750,000 clones, with over 10% observed a single time. The ten most abundant clones make up more than 0.1% of the sample.

The rearrangement combines TRBV15 with TRBJ1-3, with the D gene too uncertain to name. Sample: naive CD4+ T cells from blood. What the cell subset or site label conveys for this sample: true naive CD4+ T cells. The sequence derives from a man aged 30 to 45 with type 1 diabetes. The CDR3 region: CATSRDDPASGNTIYF. The bases read TGTGCCACCAGCAGAGATGACCCAGCGTCTGGAAACACCATATATTTT.